This TCR beta chain was profiled in a study of T cell responses to AZD1222 COVID-19 vaccine (TCRdb year 2021). General notes on the study: TCR sequencing was performed for 230 to 250 trial participants, of whom 207 were given two doses of AZD1222 and approximately 26 were given two doses of MenACWY control vaccine. Trial participants were enrolled by age into subgroups of 18-55, 56-69 and 70-plus years, and about 150, 27 and 61 TCR-sequenced participants, respectively, were included in these subgroups. Study-level results and caveats: Because no samples from the day 14 peak response were available, repertoires could be characterized only after the peak T cell response. Spike-specific TCR breadth and depth rose significantly after two AZD1222 doses compared with day 0 and with MenACWY recipients. Reportedly, close to half of the unique spike-specific TCRs recognized epitopes lying outside the regions that are mutated in the B.1.351 and B.1.1.7 variants. Conclusions about previously exposed vaccinees were limited because only 5 or 6 AZD1222 recipients were SARS-CoV-2 seropositive at baseline. Most participants were white British and females outnumbered males, and the authors suggested that clonal diversity may have been underestimated. The 56-69-year group was small, and its depth increase did not reach significance, likely because of low power. The vaccine-associated CD4 TCRs covered the entire spike protein, and the dominant responses fell in regions 160-218 and 743-854.

Turning to this clone: Its antigen remains undetermined. Per-nucleotide qualities are absent, and no much larger clonotype sits a single base away.

The CDR3 regions of human TCRbeta chains were analyzed by immunosequencing. The original methods were these. TCRs in the repertoires were matched against a reference library of SARS-CoV-2-specific TCRs that had been generated with the MIRA antigen-specificity platform. Breadth was defined as the fraction of unique TCRs that were SARS-CoV-2-associated, and depth was defined as the fraction of total T cells that were SARS-CoV-2-associated. Each spike-specific TCR was assigned to its reactive spike region and to a CD4 or CD8 class using the MIRA data. Log10-transformed breadth and depth values were compared by one-way ANOVA with Sidak's multiple comparisons tests. In TCRdb, the immuneACCESS table is reduced to in-frame sequences with V and J assigned. These tables do not hold every clone; where another copy was compared, an unresolved V gene accounts for under half, and the others remain unexplained. Clone size and the V and J calls come from that table; the DNA yielded D and trimming. The table for this sample lists around 67,000 clones; around 82% of them were counted only once. Roughly 6.5% of the sample rests with the top ten.

Trimming removed 5 bases from V and 1 base from J, leaving 5 bases between the germline ends. According to the germline V gene (reference sequence), CDR1 reads LNHNV and CDR2 reads YYDKDF. The CDR3 numbers 13 residues from cysteine through phenylalanine. Just CDR3 DNA is preserved here, 39 bases in frame from base 1. The sample's time point label, in plain terms: about 28 days (+/-7) after the second vaccine dose. AZD1222 recipients given second doses at about 4 weeks or at about 12 weeks were pooled, since spike-specific TCR depth and breadth were not found to differ between the two schedules. Vaccinee samples came from UK trials COV001 and COV002, including a single-blind randomized controlled phase 2/3 trial of AZD1222 (ChAdOx1 nCoV-19) in healthy adults. For TCRbeta chain sequencing, PBMC samples from trial participants were taken at day 0 and at day 28 after the second dose.

This sample comprised peripheral blood, obtained 28 days after the second AZD1222 dose. This clonotype was sampled from an adult who received the AZD1222 COVID-19 vaccine. The rearranged chain carries TRBV15 and TRBJ1-4; the D gene cannot be named for sure. The CDR3 region reads CATSRGTNEKLFF. The DNA sequence is TGTGCCACCAGCCGGGGAACTAATGAAAAACTGTTTTTT.